The next 27 T cell receptor beta chains were all read from a single sample in a study of early stage breast cancer tumors. TCRdb keeps only in-frame clones here, not all; method: immunoSEQ multiplex PCR. Among several thousand clones listed, roughly 70% were seen once. Sequenced: breast tumor tissue. These TCRs come from a person aged 50-59 years with breast cancer.

This clone was recorded a few times. The V and J genes are TRBV7-3 and TRBJ2-2; D is unresolved. Germline V gene lookup returns CDR1 SGHTA and CDR2 FQGTGA. The CDR3 extends over 16 amino acids. The V end was cut by 4 bases, the J end by 6 bases, with 18 bases between. In DNA, the CDR3 is TGTGCCAGCAGCTCCCTCGACCCGGCAAGGCCCGGGGAGCTGTTTTTT. Translation gives CASSSLDPARPGELFF.

The J gene is TRBJ2-3, the V gene TRBV6-4, with 9 bases aligning to TRBD1. The CDR3 consists of 17 residues. Germline CDR1 reads MRHNA; CDR2 reads SNTAGT. J lost 3 bases, V lost 3 bases, and 10 bases had no gene match. The CDR3 here is CASSESGTGRGTDTQYF. The CDR3 DNA is TGTGCCAGCAGTGAATCCGGGACAGGGCGTGGGACAGATACGCAGTATTTT.

The V gene is TRBV7-3, the J gene TRBJ2-5; no clear D. CDR3 length equals 14 residues. V lost 4 bases and J 1 base, leaving 10 bases between the germline ends. Germline CDR1 and CDR2: SGHTA and FQGTGA. The CDR3 coding sequence is TGTGCCAGCAGCTCACCCCTACTCCAAGAGACCCAGTACTTC. It is translated as CASSSPLLQETQYF.

The chain combines TRBV5-1 with TRBJ2-5; D is unclear. The CDR3 contains 14 residues. The germline V and J ends were trimmed by 5 bases and 5 bases, with 16 bases remaining between them. The germline gives CDR1 SGHRS, CDR2 YFSETQ. CDR3 loop: CASRLKGSLETQYF. CDR3 in DNA: TGCGCCAGCAGATTGAAGGGCAGTCTCGAGACCCAGTACTTC.

The chain uses TRBV2 and TRBJ1-5; weak D call: TRBD1 (5 bases). CDR1 is SNHLY, CDR2 FYNNEI, per germline. Trimming took 2 bases from V and 0 from J, leaving 14 bases between them. The CDR3 extends over 17 amino acids. CDR3 region: CASSERGQINSNQPQHF. The CDR3 region has the DNA TGTGCCAGCAGTGAAAGGGGCCAGATTAATAGCAATCAGCCCCAGCATTTT.

This chain connects TRBV13 to TRBJ2-1, with D possibly matching TRBD2 (5 bases). The CDR3 extends over 13 amino acids. Trimming left V 6 bases short and J 8 bases short, with 14 bases between. CDR1 is PRHDT and CDR2 is FYEKMQ in the germline V gene (reference sequence). CDR3 sequence (DNA): TGTGCCAGCAGTAACGGGATCCATTATGAGCAGTTCTTC. It yields the protein CASSNGIHYEQFF.

The chain is built from TRBV19 and TRBJ1-5, with D hard to call. CDR3 size: 13 residues. Per the germline V gene, CDR1 is LNHDA and CDR2 is SQIVND (reference sequence). V was pared by 6 bases and J by 1 base, with 7 bases between. The chain's CDR3 is CASRGTSNQPQHF. The CDR3 DNA reads TGTGCCAGTAGGGGAACCAGCAATCAGCCCCAGCATTTT.

V and J are TRBV7-3 and TRBJ1-2, with D possibly matching TRBD1 (5 bases). CDR3 size: 13 residues. CDR1 and CDR2 from the germline V gene are SGHTA and FQGTGA. V gave up 3 bases and J gave up 4 bases, with 9 bases separating them. The CDR3 DNA reads as TGTGCCAGCAGCTTTGGGGGGAGCTATGGCTACACCTTC. It codes for CASSFGGSYGYTF.

This sequence joins TRBV7-9 and TRBJ2-1; D is unresolved. The CDR3 spans 12 residues. The V gene lost 5 bases and the J gene lost 8 bases, with 10 bases spanning the gap. Per the germline V gene, CDR1 is SEHNR and CDR2 is FQNEAQ (reference sequence). The DNA of the CDR3 is TGTGCCAGCAGCAGGTGGGCGGATGAGCAGTTCTTC. Translating gives CASSRWADEQFF.

This chain uses TRBV27 with TRBJ1-3, with D perhaps matching TRBD1 (5 bases). Trimming shortened V by 6 bases and J by 0 bases, and 12 bases separated the two germline ends. CDR1 MNHEY and CDR2 SMNVEV come from the germline V gene (reference sequence). The CDR3 has 15 amino acids. In DNA form, the CDR3 reads TGTGCCAGCAGCACAGGACGGAACTCTGGAAACACCATATATTTT. Protein sequence: CASSTGRNSGNTIYF.

This clone was found once. J is TRBJ2-1 and V is TRBV11-1, with 8 bases matching TRBD2. The CDR3 has 16 amino acids. CDR1 is SGHAT and CDR2 is FQDESV in the germline V gene (reference sequence). J was trimmed by 0 bases and V by 2 bases; bases with no gene match: 3. In DNA, the CDR3 is TGTGCCAGCAGCTTAAGCGGGAGTAACTCCTACAATGAGCAGTTCTTC. Its translation is CASSLSGSNSYNEQFF.

The genes are TRBV10-3 and TRBJ2-3, with D tentatively TRBD1 (5 bases). Trimming left V 0 bases short and J 4 bases short, with 14 bases between. The CDR3 spans 16 residues. Germline CDR1 ENHRY, CDR2 SYGVKD. CDR3 in DNA: TGTGCCATCAGTGAGTCTTTGTCTGTAGGGGCAGATACGCAGTATTTT. It yields the protein CAISESLSVGADTQYF.

The rearrangement joins TRBV23-1 to TRBJ2-7, with 11 bases lining up with TRBD2. TRBV23-1 is designated an ORF whose function remains uncertain. The V and J ends lost 6 bases and 2 bases, in that order; junction bases with no gene match: 12. There are 17 residues in the CDR3. As DNA, the CDR3 is TGCGCCAGCAGACTAGCGGGAGATAGGGCCCGCACCTACGAGCAGTACTTC. It yields the protein CASRLAGDRARTYEQYF.

This clone was counted a few times. The chain employs TRBV19 and TRBJ2-6; D is undetermined. CDR3 size: 15 residues. With 3 bases removed from V and 2 bases from J, the gap between germline ends came to 8 bases. Germline CDR1 is LNHDA and CDR2 is SQIVND (reference sequence). The CDR3 reads CASSIVAPGANVLTF. CDR3 coding DNA: TGTGCCAGTAGTATCGTCGCTCCTGGGGCCAACGTCCTGACTTTC.

The chain combines TRBV9 with TRBJ2-1, with D hard to call. The CDR3 runs 14 residues. V was clipped by 1 base and J by 5 bases, with 10 bases between them. Germline V lookup: CDR1 SGDLS, CDR2 YYNGEE. CDR3 sequence reads: CASSVRDRHNEQFF. The CDR3 bases are TGTGCCAGCAGCGTAAGGGATCGACACAATGAGCAGTTCTTC. Together with reference TRBV9 and TRBJ2-1, the CDR3 gives the full variable domain: DSGVTQTPKHLITATGQRVTLRCSPRSGDLSVYWYQQSLDQGLQFLIQYYNGEERAKGNILERFSAQQFPDLHSELNLSSLELGDSALYFCASSVRDRHNEQFFGPGTRLTVL.

This clone was detected once. The chain carries TRBV7-3 and TRBJ2-3; 7 nucleotides agree with TRBD1. V lost 5 bases and J lost 6; bases outside the gene matches: 5. Germline CDR1 and CDR2: SGHTA and FQGTGA. The CDR3 sequence is 13 residues long. CDR3 amino acids: CASSRQGMDTQYF. CDR3 bases: TGTGCCAGCAGCCGACAGGGCATGGATACGCAGTATTTT.

The chain is built from TRBV7-2 and TRBJ2-1; D unresolved. Germline V CDR1 and CDR2: SGHTA, FQGNSA. V lost 1 base to trimming and J lost 0 bases, with 7 bases between them. This CDR3 has 15 amino acids. CDR3: CASSLGLSSYNEQFF. The CDR3 DNA sequence: TGTGCCAGCAGCTTAGGTCTTAGCTCCTACAATGAGCAGTTCTTC.

In this sample, this clone turned up once. This rearrangement joins TRBV5-1 to TRBJ1-1; D is unresolved. In germline, CDR1 is SGHRS, CDR2 YFSETQ. This CDR3 contains 15 residues. Trimming cost V 0 bases and J 3 bases, with 12 bases left between them. In nucleotides, the CDR3 is TGCGCCAGCAGCTTGGCCGGACCTCGGGACACTGAAGCTTTCTTT. It specifies CASSLAGPRDTEAFF.

V usage is TRBV5-4 and J usage is TRBJ2-7; D is undetermined. From germline, CDR1 is SGHNT and CDR2 YYREEE (reference sequence). The V end was cut by 0 bases, the J end by 4 bases, with 14 bases between. This CDR3 has 15 residues. CDR3 in DNA: TGTGCCAGCAGCTTGGATGTCAGCCCACGTTACGAGCAGTACTTC. Amino acid sequence: CASSLDVSPRYEQYF.

This clone was detected a few times. The chain is built from TRBV7-3 and TRBJ2-5; 7 nucleotides align to TRBD2. The germline V gene has CDR1 SGHTA and CDR2 FQGTGA. The CDR3 totals 15 residues. Trimming removed 4 bases from V and 2 bases from J; junction bases left unmatched: 7. CDR3 sequence: CASSSGPGRQETQYF. CDR3 DNA sequence: TGTGCCAGCAGCTCCGGACCCGGGAGGCAAGAGACCCAGTACTTC.

The chain combines TRBV6-4 with TRBJ1-6, with TRBD1 matching 7 bases. V was pared by 5 bases and J by 8 bases, with 6 bases of the junction left unmatched. The CDR3 covers 14 residues. Germline CDR1 is MRHNA and CDR2 is SNTAGT. CDR3 in amino acids: CASSPRQGDSPLHF. In DNA, the CDR3 is TGTGCCAGCAGTCCCCGACAGGGTGATTCACCCCTCCACTTT.

The chain is built from TRBV10-3 and TRBJ2-1; D call uncertain. Trimming stripped 4 bases from V and 0 bases from J, with 10 bases between. The length of the CDR3 is 15 residues. CDR1 ENHRY and CDR2 SYGVKD come from the germline V gene. The CDR3 loop is CAISATDSSYNEQFF. CDR3 in DNA: TGTGCCATCAGTGCTACAGATAGCTCCTACAATGAGCAGTTCTTC.

This clone was picked up a small number of times. This rearrangement joins TRBV5-1 to TRBJ1-2; the D gene is possibly TRBD1 (6 bases). Trimming cost V 2 bases and J 10 bases, with 9 bases left between them. The CDR3 length is 11 residues. CDR1 SGHRS and CDR2 YFSETQ come from the germline V gene. In nucleotides, the CDR3 is TGCGCCAGCAGCTTCGGACAGATCTACACCTTC. Residues: CASSFGQIYTF.

This chain connects TRBV20-1 to TRBJ1-2; D is ambiguous. V was pared by 0 bases and J by 4 bases, with 3 bases between. The CDR3 sequence is 11 residues long. Germline CDR1 and CDR2: DFQATT and SNEGSKA (reference sequence). Here the CDR3 DNA reads TGCAGTGCTAGAGATAGCTATGGCTACACCTTC. Protein: CSARDSYGYTF.

This chain connects TRBV9 to TRBJ1-3; no firm D call. Deletions cut 5 bases from V and 0 bases from J, with 6 bases between. This CDR3 has 13 amino acids. The germline V gene encodes CDR1 SGDLS and CDR2 YYNGEE. The CDR3 sequence is CASRPLSGNTIYF. CDR3 bases: TGTGCCAGCAGACCTCTCTCTGGAAACACCATATATTTT.

V is TRBV2 and J is TRBJ1-2; 7 bases map to TRBD1. CDR3 size: 13 residues. CDR1 and CDR2 from the germline V gene are SNHLY and FYNNEI. Losses at the gene ends were 2 bases for V and 3 bases for J; bases not matched to a gene: 0. CDR3 protein: CASSETGDYGYTF. The CDR3 region has the DNA TGTGCCAGCAGTGAAACAGGGGACTATGGCTACACCTTC.

This clone was seen a few times. V is TRBV6-1 and J is TRBJ1-4; D is ambiguous. CDR1 and CDR2 from the germline V gene are MNHNS and SASEGT. V dropped 7 bases and J dropped 8 bases, with 14 bases sitting between them. This CDR3 has 13 residues. The CDR3 sequence: CASNAYLGEKLFF. CDR3 sequence (DNA): TGTGCCAGCAACGCCTACCTGGGGGAAAAACTGTTTTTT.